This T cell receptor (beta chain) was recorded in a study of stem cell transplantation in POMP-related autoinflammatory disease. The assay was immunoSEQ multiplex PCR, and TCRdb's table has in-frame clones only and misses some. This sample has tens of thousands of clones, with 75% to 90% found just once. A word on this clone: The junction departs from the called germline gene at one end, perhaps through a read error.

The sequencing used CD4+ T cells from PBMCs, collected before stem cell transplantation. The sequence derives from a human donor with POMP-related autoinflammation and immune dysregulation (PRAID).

The CDR3 DNA sequence: TGTGCTAGCAGCTTATCATCAGGGTCCGAGCAGTACTTC. This sequence encodes CASSLSSGSEQYF. The chain couples TRBV7-7 to TRBJ2-5, with D tentatively TRBD1 (5 bases). The J call may be mistaken, given a closer DNA end match to TRBJ2-7. Germline V CDR1 and CDR2: SSHAT, FNYEAQ (reference sequence). This CDR3 region has 13 residues.